Below, 24 T cell receptor beta chains from the same sample are listed, as sequenced in a study of identical twins listed by TCRdb under 2016. Library construction relied on 5' RACE. The sample was run on an Illumina HiSeq 2000. The public sequencing data were trimmed at Q25 with fastp and processed into clonotypes with MiXCR by TCRdb, which kept only in-frame beta chains. Rows merge per CDR3 protein into single entries with the most common DNA and genes. In this sample the table shows 420,000 or so distinct CDR3 sequences, around a sixth of which occur a single time. 9.5% to 15% of the sample is taken by the ten largest. Sequenced sample: naive T cells sorted from blood. The cell subset or site label corresponds to: cells isolated with a human naive T-cell isolation kit. Source of these receptors: a man aged 45-65 years in good health.

This clonotype came up many times. The CDR3 loop reads CASSPLQGNEQFF. The CDR3 nucleotides are TGTGCCAGCAGTCCCCTACAGGGAAATGAGCAGTTCTTC. The chain couples TRBV6-1 to TRBJ2-1; D might be TRBD1 (6 bases). The V and J ends lost 5 bases and 7 bases respectively, with 12 bases between them. This CDR3 region has 13 residues. Germline V CDR1 and CDR2: MNHNS, SASEGT.

This clonotype was counted ten times or more. The V call is TRBV20-1, the J call TRBJ2-2; no definite D call. In germline, CDR1 is DFQATT, CDR2 SNEGSKA (reference sequence). The CDR3 spans 15 residues. V was cut by 3 bases and J by 2 bases, with 13 bases left in between. The CDR3 nucleotides read TGCAGTGCTAGGTTTCGGTCAGTCAACACCGGGGAGCTGTTTTTT. The encoded protein is CSARFRSVNTGELFF.

The table lists this clonotype with many counts. The chain recombines TRBV19 with TRBJ2-1; 8 nucleotides line up with TRBD2. Trimming cost V 5 bases and J 6 bases; bases outside gene matches: 15. Germline CDR1 reads LNHDA; CDR2 reads SQIVND (reference sequence). This CDR3 has 17 residues. CDR3 protein: CASSAVTSAPPGNEQFF. As DNA, the CDR3 is TGTGCCAGTAGTGCGGTGACTAGCGCTCCGCCGGGCAATGAGCAGTTCTTC.

V gene TRBV7-9 combines with J gene TRBJ1-3; D gene unclear. CDR3 size: 13 residues. Germline V gene lookup returns CDR1 SEHNR and CDR2 FQNEAQ (reference sequence). Trimming shortened V by 5 bases and J by 2 bases, and 7 bases separated the two germline ends. The CDR3 is CASSLGAGNTIYF. The DNA for the CDR3 is TGTGCCAGCAGCCTCGGGGCTGGAAACACCATATATTTT.

This clonotype was counted many times. V gene TRBV5-1 combines with J gene TRBJ2-2; a weak D match, TRBD2 (7 bases). Per germline, CDR1 SGHRS and CDR2 YFSETQ. The V and J ends lost 1 base and 8 bases respectively, with 24 bases between them. The CDR3 consists of 18 residues. CDR3 sequence (DNA): TGCGCCAGCAGCTTGAGTGCAAGGGGCGGGGGCCTGAATGGGGAGCTGTTTTTT. Its protein product is CASSLSARGGGLNGELFF.

The gene calls are TRBV5-5 and TRBJ2-7; 11 bases are shared with TRBD1. CDR3 length: 15 amino acids. Per germline, CDR1 SGHKS and CDR2 YYEKEE (reference sequence). The junction had 6 bases not matched to a gene; V was cut back by 3 bases and J by 4 bases. The DNA for the CDR3 is TGTGCCAGCAGCTCGGGACAGGGGGAATGGTACGAGCAGTACTTC. Translating gives CASSSGQGEWYEQYF.

This chain links TRBV20-1 with TRBJ1-5; D perhaps matches TRBD1 (6 bases). This CDR3 contains 15 residues. Germline V gene data show CDR1 as DFQATT and CDR2 as SNEGSKA (reference sequence). The V end was cut by 3 bases, the J end by 5 bases, with 17 bases between. CDR3 sequence (DNA): TGCAGTGCTAGTTCATGGGGGCGATCGGATCAGCCCCAGCATTTT. Its translation is CSASSWGRSDQPQHF.

The chain joins TRBV4-3 to TRBJ1-1; D might be TRBD1 (5 bases). The CDR3 is made up of 15 amino acids. The V gene lost 4 bases and the J gene lost 2 bases, with 14 bases spanning the gap. The germline gives CDR1 LGHNA, CDR2 YSLEER. In nucleotides, the CDR3 is TGCGCCAGCAGCCCGAATGGGGGGGTCAACACTGAAGCTTTCTTT. It yields the protein CASSPNGGVNTEAFF.

The chain carries TRBV4-1 and TRBJ1-5, with D perhaps matching TRBD1 (6 bases). V was cut by 4 bases and J by 5 bases, with 15 bases left in between. The CDR3 sequence is 15 residues long. Germline V gene data show CDR1 as MGHRA and CDR2 as YSYEKL. This CDR3 is CASSRTTGTDQPQHF. In DNA, the CDR3 is TGCGCCAGCAGCCGCACGACAGGCACGGATCAGCCCCAGCATTTT.

In its sample, this clonotype was seen a few times. V is TRBV7-2 and J is TRBJ2-5; perhaps TRBD1 as D (5 bases). Deletions cut 2 bases from V and 1 base from J, with 14 bases between. Germline-derived CDR1 and CDR2 are SGHTA and FQGNSA. This CDR3 comprises 16 residues. Written as DNA, the CDR3 is TGTGCCAGCAGCTTATTGGCTCTGACAGCCCAAGAGACCCAGTACTTC. Amino acid sequence: CASSLLALTAQETQYF. Complete variable domain (other parts from reference TRBV7-2 and TRBJ2-5): GAGVSQSPSNKVTEKGKDVELRCDPISGHTALYWYRQSLGQGLEFLIYFQGNSAPDKSGLPSDRFSAERTGGSVSTLTIQRTQQEDSAVYLCASSLLALTAQETQYFGPGTRLLVL.

This clonotype showed up just a few times. The chain has TRBV29-1 and TRBJ1-2, with D unclear. V was shortened by 4 bases and J by 1 base, with 7 bases between the two germline ends. CDR1 and CDR2 from the germline V gene are SQVTM and ANQGSEA. The CDR3 is made up of 12 amino acids. In DNA form, the CDR3 reads TGCAGCGTTGGCCAGAATAACTATGGCTACACCTTC. Its protein is CSVGQNNYGYTF.

The table lists this clonotype with a few counts. The J gene is TRBJ2-7, the V gene TRBV5-5; maybe TRBD2 (5 bases). The CDR3 totals 15 residues. Germline V CDR1 and CDR2: SGHKS, YYEKEE (reference sequence). The V gene lost 4 bases and the J gene lost 5 bases, with 19 bases spanning the gap. The CDR3 sequence is CASSPDPQRGNEQYF. CDR3 bases: TGTGCCAGCAGCCCGGACCCCCAGAGAGGGAACGAGCAGTACTTC.

The chain has TRBV9 and TRBJ2-7; 10 positions agree with TRBD2. J gave up 2 bases and V 4 bases, and 9 bases lay outside the gene matches. Germline CDR1 and CDR2: SGDLS and YYNGEE. This CDR3 comprises 16 residues. DNA for the CDR3: TGTGCCAGCAGCCCAGGGGTAGCGGGGGGTACCTACGAGCAGTACTTC. It is translated as CASSPGVAGGTYEQYF.

V and J are TRBV12-3 or TRBV12-4 and TRBJ2-5; maybe TRBD1 (5 bases). With 6 bases removed from V and 5 bases from J, the gap between germline ends came to 19 bases. There are 15 residues in the CDR3. The CDR3: CASSLGAYLGETQYF. The DNA of the CDR3 is TGTGCCAGCAGCCTAGGGGCCTATCTTGGGGAGACCCAGTACTTC.

This clonotype showed up just a few times. The V gene is TRBV4-3, the J gene TRBJ2-4; TRBD1 is a possible D gene (6 bases). V was clipped by 1 base and J by 6 bases, with 7 bases between them. CDR3 length: 13 residues. Germline CDR1 and CDR2: LGHNA and YSLEER. CDR3 DNA: TGCGCCAGCAGCCAAGTGACAGGAAACATTCAGTACTTC. Translating it yields CASSQVTGNIQYF.

The chain employs TRBV28 and TRBJ2-2, with D unresolved. Per germline, CDR1 MDHEN and CDR2 SYDVKM. V lost 4 bases and J 7 bases, leaving 16 bases between the germline ends. The CDR3 spans 15 residues. The DNA of the CDR3 is TGTGCCAGCAGTTCTGGACCAGCCCCCTACGGGGAGCTGTTTTTT. Protein product: CASSSGPAPYGELFF.

This clonotype has more than one count but fewer than ten. The genes are TRBV29-1 and TRBJ2-5; D gene uncertain. V lost 0 bases and J 1 base, leaving 9 bases between the germline ends. There are 14 residues in the CDR3. Germline loops: CDR1 SQVTM, CDR2 ANQGSEA. CDR3 in amino acids: CSVEDFTAQETQYF. Here the CDR3 DNA reads TGCAGCGTTGAAGATTTCACGGCCCAAGAGACCCAGTACTTC.

This clonotype appeared a few times. The chain is built from TRBV11-2 and TRBJ2-3, with TRBD2 identical over 16 bases. Germline values: CDR1 SGHAT, CDR2 FQNNGV. This CDR3 has 18 amino acids. Germline trimming cut 4 bases from V and 2 bases from J; bases unmatched to any gene: 6. This chain's CDR3 is CASSSGTSGGAHTDTQYF. The CDR3 bases are TGTGCCAGCAGCTCCGGGACTAGCGGGGGGGCCCACACAGATACGCAGTATTTT.

This chain connects TRBV13 to TRBJ2-2; 11 bases map to TRBD1. Unmatched junction bases numbered 7, after V lost 6 bases and J lost 4 bases. The length of the CDR3 is 16 residues. Germline CDR1 PRHDT, CDR2 FYEKMQ (reference sequence). The chain's CDR3 is CASSLKDRGLTGELFF. CDR3 DNA sequence: TGTGCCAGCAGTTTAAAGGACAGGGGGCTCACCGGGGAGCTGTTTTTT.

A few counts support this clonotype. The chain recombines TRBV6-5 with TRBJ2-4, with D unresolved. Germline CDR1 is MNHEY and CDR2 is SVGAGI. Trimming shortened V by 4 bases and J by 0 bases, and 7 bases separated the two germline ends. The CDR3 loop spans 14 amino acids. The CDR3 loop is CASSSKLAKNIQYF. The CDR3 DNA reads TGTGCCAGCAGTTCTAAGCTAGCCAAAAACATTCAGTACTTC.

The chain is built from TRBV5-1 and TRBJ2-1; 9 bases match TRBD1. The trim removed 0 bases at V and 7 bases at J, leaving 11 bases unmatched. The CDR3 loop spans 17 amino acids. Germline V gene data show CDR1 as SGHRS and CDR2 as YFSETQ. The chain's CDR3 is CASSLGTGTGWRNEQFF. The CDR3 bases are TGCGCCAGCAGCTTGGGGACCGGGACAGGGTGGAGGAATGAGCAGTTCTTC. Variable domain in full (rest from reference TRBV5-1 and TRBJ2-1): KAGVTQTPRYLIKTRGQQVTLSCSPISGHRSVSWYQQTPGQGLQFLFEYFSETQRNKGNFPGRFSGRQFSNSRSEMNVSTLELGDSALYLCASSLGTGTGWRNEQFFGPGTRLTVL.

Many counts were recorded for this clonotype. CDR3: CASSEGGGYGYTF. The CDR3 DNA follows: TGTGCCAGCAGCGAAGGGGGCGGCTATGGCTACACCTTC. This chain connects TRBV9 to TRBJ1-2; TRBD1 matches at 7 bases. V gave up 3 bases and J gave up 4 bases; unmatched junction bases: 3. The CDR3 spans 13 residues. The germline CDR1 and CDR2 sequences are SGDLS and YYNGEE.

This chain links TRBV20-1 with TRBJ2-1; TRBD2 agrees at 10 bases. The germline V gene encodes CDR1 DFQATT and CDR2 SNEGSKA (reference sequence). The V and J ends lost 4 bases and 9 bases, in that order; junction bases with no gene match: 6. This CDR3 is 13 amino acids long. CDR3 bases: TGCAGTGCTAAACTAGCGGGAATGGGTGAGCAGTTCTTC. Its protein product is CSAKLAGMGEQFF.

V and J are TRBV27 and TRBJ2-1; no clear D gene. Trimming shortened V by 3 bases and J by 3 bases, and 12 bases separated the two germline ends. CDR3 length equals 15 residues. CDR1 is MNHEY, CDR2 SMNVEV, per germline (reference sequence). CDR3 amino acids: CASSLVLEDYNEQFF. The CDR3, as DNA: TGTGCCAGCAGTTTGGTACTTGAGGACTACAATGAGCAGTTCTTC.